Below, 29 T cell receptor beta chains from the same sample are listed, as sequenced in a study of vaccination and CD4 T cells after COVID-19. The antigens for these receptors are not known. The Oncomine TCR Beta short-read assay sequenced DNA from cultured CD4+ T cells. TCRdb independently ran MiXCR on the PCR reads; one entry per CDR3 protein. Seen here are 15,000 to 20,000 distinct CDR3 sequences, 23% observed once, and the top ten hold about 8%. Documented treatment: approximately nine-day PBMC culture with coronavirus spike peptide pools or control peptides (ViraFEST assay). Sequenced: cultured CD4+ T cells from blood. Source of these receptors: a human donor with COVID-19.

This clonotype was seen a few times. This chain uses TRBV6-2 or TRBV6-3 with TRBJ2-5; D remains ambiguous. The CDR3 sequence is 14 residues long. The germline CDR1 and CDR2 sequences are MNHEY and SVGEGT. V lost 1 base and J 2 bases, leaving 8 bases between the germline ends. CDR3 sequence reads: CASSYFGLQETQYF. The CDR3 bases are TGTGCCAGCAGTTACTTCGGTTTACAAGAGACCCAGTACTTC.

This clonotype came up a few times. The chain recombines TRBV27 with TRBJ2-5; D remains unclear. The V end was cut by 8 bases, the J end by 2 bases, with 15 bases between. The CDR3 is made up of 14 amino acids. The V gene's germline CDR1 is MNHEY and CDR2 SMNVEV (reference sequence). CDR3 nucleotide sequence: TGTGCCAGCGGTACGTACGAGTTACAAGAGACCCAGTACTTC. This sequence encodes CASGTYELQETQYF.

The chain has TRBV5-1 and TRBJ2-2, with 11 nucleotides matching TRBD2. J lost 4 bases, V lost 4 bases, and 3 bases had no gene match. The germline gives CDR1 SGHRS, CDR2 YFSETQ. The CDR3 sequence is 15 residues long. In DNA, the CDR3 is TGCGCCAGCAGCAAAGGACTAGCGGGCACCGGGGAGCTGTTTTTT. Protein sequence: CASSKGLAGTGELFF.

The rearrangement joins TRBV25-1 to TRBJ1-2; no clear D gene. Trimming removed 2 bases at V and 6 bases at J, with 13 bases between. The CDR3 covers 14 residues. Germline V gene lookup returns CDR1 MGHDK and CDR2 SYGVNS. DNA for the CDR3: TGTGCCAGCAGTGAAGACGCAGGACGCAATGGCTACACCTTC. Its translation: CASSEDAGRNGYTF.

DNA for the CDR3: TGTGCCAGCAGCTTCGGTAGCGGGATTCGGGATGGCTACACCTTC. Protein sequence: CASSFGSGIRDGYTF. The chain joins TRBV5-4 to TRBJ1-2, with D unresolved. Germline CDR1 SGHNT, CDR2 YYREEE (reference sequence). The CDR3 is made up of 15 amino acids. V was pared by 2 bases and J by 6 bases, with 17 bases between. Full variable domain (remainder filled in from reference TRBV5-4 and TRBJ1-2): ETGVTQSPTHLIKTRGQQVTLRCSSQSGHNTVSWYQQALGQGPQFIFQYYREEENGRGNFPPRFSGLQFPNYSSELNVNALELDDSALYLCASSFGSGIRDGYTFGSGTRLTVV.

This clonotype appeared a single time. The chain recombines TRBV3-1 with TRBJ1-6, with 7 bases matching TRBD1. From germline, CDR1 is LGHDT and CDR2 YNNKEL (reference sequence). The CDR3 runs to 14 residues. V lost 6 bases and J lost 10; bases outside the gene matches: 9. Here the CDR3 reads CASRQKTGVSPLHF. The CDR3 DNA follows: TGTGCCAGCAGACAAAAAACAGGGGTGTCACCCCTCCACTTT.

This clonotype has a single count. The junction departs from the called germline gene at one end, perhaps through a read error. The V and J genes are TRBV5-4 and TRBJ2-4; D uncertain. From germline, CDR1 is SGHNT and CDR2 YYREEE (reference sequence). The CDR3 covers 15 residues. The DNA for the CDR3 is TGTGCCAGCAGCCCTCCGGCGGTAGCCAAAGACATTCAGTACTTC. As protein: CASSPPAVAKDIQYF.

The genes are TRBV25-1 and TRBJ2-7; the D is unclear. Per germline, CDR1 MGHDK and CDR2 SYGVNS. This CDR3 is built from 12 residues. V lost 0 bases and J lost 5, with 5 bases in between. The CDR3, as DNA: TGTGCCAGCAGTGAATATGGGCACGAGCAGTACTTC. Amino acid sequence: CASSEYGHEQYF.

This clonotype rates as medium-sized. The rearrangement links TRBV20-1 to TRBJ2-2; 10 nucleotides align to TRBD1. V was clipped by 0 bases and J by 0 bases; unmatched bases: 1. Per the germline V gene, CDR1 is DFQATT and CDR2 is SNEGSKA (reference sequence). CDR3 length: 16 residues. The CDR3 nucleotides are TGCAGTGCTAGAGACGGGACAGGGGCGAACACCGGGGAGCTGTTTTTT. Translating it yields CSARDGTGANTGELFF.

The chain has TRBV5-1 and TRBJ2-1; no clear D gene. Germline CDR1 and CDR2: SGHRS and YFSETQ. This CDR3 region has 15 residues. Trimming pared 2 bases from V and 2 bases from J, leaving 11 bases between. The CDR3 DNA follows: TGCGCCAGCAGCTTCAGGTCAGGAGCCTACAATGAGCAGTTCTTC. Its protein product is CASSFRSGAYNEQFF.

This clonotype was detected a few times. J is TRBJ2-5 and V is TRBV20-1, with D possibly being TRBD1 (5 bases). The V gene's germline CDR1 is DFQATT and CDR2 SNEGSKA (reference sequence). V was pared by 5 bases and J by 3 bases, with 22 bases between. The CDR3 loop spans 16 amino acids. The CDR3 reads CSARTSPPDIKETQYF. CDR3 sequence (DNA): TGCAGTGCTCGAACCTCCCCCCCGGACATAAAAGAGACCCAGTACTTC.

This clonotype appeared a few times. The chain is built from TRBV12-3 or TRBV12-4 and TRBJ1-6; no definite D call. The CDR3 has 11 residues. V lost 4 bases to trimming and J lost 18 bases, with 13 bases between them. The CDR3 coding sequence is TGTGCCAGCAGTTCCGGCCAGGTCAGCCACTTT. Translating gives CASSSGQVSHF.

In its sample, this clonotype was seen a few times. In nucleotides, the CDR3 is TGTGCCAGCAGGTCCGAGGGGCGAGCTTTCTTT. Translating it yields CASRSEGRAFF. V is TRBV12-3 or TRBV12-4 and J is TRBJ1-1; D perhaps matches TRBD1 (5 bases). The CDR3 contains 11 residues. Trimming removed 6 bases from V and 10 bases from J, with 12 bases in between.

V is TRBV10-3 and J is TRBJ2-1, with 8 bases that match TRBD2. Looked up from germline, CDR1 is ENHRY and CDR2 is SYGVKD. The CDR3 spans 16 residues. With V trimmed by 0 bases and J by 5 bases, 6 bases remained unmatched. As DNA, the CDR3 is TGTGCCATCAGTGAGTCGAGAGCGGGGGTCCACAATGAGCAGTTCTTC. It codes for CAISESRAGVHNEQFF.

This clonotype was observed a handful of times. CDR3 nucleotides: TGCGCCAGCGGAACGGCCGGGACTAGTATCGGGGAGCTGTTTTTT. It translates to CASGTAGTSIGELFF. This chain uses TRBV10-2 with TRBJ2-2, with TRBD2 identical over 8 bases. V shed 8 bases and J 7 bases; nucleotides not matched to a gene: 12. Germline lookup yields CDR1 WSHSY and CDR2 SAAADI. The CDR3 contains 15 residues.

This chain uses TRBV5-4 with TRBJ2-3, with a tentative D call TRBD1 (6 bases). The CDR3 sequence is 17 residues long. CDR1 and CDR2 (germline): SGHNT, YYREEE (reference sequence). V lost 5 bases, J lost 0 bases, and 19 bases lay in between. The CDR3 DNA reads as TGTGCCAGCAGTCGATCCTTTGGACAGACGAGCACAGATACGCAGTATTTT. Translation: CASSRSFGQTSTDTQYF.

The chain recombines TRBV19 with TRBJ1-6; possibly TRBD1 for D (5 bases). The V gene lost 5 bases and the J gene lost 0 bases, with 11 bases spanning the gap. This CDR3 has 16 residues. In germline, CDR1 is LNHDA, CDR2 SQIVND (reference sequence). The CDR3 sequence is CASSQTAISYNSPLHF. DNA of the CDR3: TGTGCCAGTAGTCAGACAGCCATCTCCTATAATTCACCCCTCCACTTT.

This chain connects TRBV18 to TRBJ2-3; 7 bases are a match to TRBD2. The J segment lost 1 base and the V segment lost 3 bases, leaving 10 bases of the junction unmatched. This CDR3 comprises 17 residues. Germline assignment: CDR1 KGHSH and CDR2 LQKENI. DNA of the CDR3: TGTGCCAGCTCACCCTTGGCTAGCGGTGTAGGCACAGATACGCAGTATTTT. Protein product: CASSPLASGVGTDTQYF.

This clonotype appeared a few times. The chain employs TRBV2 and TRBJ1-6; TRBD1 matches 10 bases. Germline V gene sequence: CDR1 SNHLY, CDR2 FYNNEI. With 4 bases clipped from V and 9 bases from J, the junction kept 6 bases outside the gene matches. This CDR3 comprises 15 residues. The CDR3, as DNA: TGTGCCAGCAGTGTCGCCGGGACAGGGGCTTCACCCCTCCACTTT. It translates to CASSVAGTGASPLHF.

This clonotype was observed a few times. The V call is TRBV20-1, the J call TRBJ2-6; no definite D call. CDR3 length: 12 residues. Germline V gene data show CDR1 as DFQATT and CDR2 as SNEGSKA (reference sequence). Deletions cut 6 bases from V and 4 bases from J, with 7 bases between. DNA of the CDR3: TGCAGTGCACTACAGGGGGCCAACGTCCTGACTTTC. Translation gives CSALQGANVLTF.

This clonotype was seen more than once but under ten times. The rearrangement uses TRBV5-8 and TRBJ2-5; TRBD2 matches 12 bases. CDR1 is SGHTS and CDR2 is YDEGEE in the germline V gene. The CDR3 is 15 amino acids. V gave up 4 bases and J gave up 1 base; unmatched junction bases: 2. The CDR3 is CASSVGLAGQETQYF. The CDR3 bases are TGTGCCAGCAGCGTGGGACTAGCGGGCCAAGAGACCCAGTACTTC.

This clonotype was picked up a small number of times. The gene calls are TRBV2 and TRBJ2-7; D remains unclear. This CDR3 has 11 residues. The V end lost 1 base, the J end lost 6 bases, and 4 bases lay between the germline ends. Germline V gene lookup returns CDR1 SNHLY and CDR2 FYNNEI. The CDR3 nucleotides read TGTGCCAGCAGTGAAGGGGGCGAGCAGTACTTC. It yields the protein CASSEGGEQYF.

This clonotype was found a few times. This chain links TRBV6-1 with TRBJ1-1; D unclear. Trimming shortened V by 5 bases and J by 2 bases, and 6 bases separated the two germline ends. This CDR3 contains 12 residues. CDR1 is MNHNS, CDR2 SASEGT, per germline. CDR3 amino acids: CASSHGNTEAFF. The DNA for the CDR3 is TGTGCCAGCAGTCACGGAAACACTGAAGCTTTCTTT.

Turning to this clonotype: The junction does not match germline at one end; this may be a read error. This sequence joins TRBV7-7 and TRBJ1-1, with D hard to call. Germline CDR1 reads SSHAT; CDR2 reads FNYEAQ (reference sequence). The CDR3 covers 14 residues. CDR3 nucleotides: TGTGCTAGCAGCTTAGTTGGACTGTACACTGAAGCTTTCTTT. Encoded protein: CASSLVGLYTEAFF.

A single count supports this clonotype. The CDR3 DNA reads TGTGCCACCAGCAGAGAGGGGGTTCGAACCGGGGAGCTGTTTTTT. Protein sequence: CATSREGVRTGELFF. This chain uses TRBV15 with TRBJ2-2; D possibly uses TRBD1 or TRBD2 (5 bases each). The CDR3 contains 15 residues. Trimming removed 0 bases at V and 5 bases at J, with 10 bases between. The V gene's germline CDR1 is LNHNV and CDR2 YYDKDF (reference sequence).

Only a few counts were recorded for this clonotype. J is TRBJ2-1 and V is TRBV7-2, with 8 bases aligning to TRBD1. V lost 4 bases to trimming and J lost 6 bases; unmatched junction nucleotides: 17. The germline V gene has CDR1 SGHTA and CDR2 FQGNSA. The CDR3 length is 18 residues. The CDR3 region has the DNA TGTGCCAGCAGCTACCGTCCGTCGGGACAGGTGGGCTTCAATGAGCAGTTCTTC. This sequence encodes CASSYRPSGQVGFNEQFF. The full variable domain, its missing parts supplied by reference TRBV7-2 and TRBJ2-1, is GAGVSQSPSNKVTEKGKDVELRCDPISGHTALYWYRQSLGQGLEFLIYFQGNSAPDKSGLPSDRFSAERTGGSVSTLTIQRTQQEDSAVYLCASSYRPSGQVGFNEQFFGPGTRLTVL.

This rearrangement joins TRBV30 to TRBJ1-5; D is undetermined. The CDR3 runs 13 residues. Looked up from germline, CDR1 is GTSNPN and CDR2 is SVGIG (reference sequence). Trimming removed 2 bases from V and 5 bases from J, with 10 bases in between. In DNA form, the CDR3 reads TGTGCCTGGAGTAAGGACCGAGATCAGCCCCAGCATTTT. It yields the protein CAWSKDRDQPQHF.

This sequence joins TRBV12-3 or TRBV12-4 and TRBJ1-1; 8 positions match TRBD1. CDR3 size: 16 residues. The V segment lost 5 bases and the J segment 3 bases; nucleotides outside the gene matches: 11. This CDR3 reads CASSPGQGRVDTEAFF. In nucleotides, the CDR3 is TGTGCCAGCAGTCCCGGACAGGGTCGCGTGGACACTGAAGCTTTCTTT.

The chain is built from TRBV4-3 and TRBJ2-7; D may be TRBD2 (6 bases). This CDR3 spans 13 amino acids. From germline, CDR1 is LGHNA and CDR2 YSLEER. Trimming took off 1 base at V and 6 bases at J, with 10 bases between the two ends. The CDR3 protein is CASSQVLAGEQYF. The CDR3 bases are TGCGCCAGCAGCCAAGTACTAGCCGGCGAGCAGTACTTC.